This T cell receptor beta chain originates from a study of cytomegalovirus exposure and HLA in healthy donors. Study at large: HLA-typed donors were the source of about 81 million unique TCRs held in an early data release. Whole-study findings and limits: Analysis was carried out at a later point, and it linked a missense DCLRE1C variant to TCR beta V- and J-gene trimming.

This CDR3 is 17 amino acids long. Germline CDR1 reads LNHDA; CDR2 reads SQIVND (reference sequence). Trimming left V 4 bases short and J 1 base short, with 19 bases between. This PCR relied on a set of 60 Vbeta primers and 13 Jbeta primers. The repertoire was sequenced with immunoSEQ multiplex PCR; TCRdb's copy has only in-frame clones and lacks some. In the table there are about 130,000 clones, approximately 80% of which are singletons. Notes on this clone: Its antigen is not known.

The rearrangement uses TRBV19 and TRBJ1-1; the D gene is possibly TRBD1 (6 bases). Specimen: PBMCs. This sequence was found in a man in his fifties or sixties in good health and CMV-seronegative. CDR3 region: CASSTRPQGYGNTEAFF. CDR3 nucleotide sequence: TGTGCCAGTAGTACTCGTCCACAGGGTTACGGGAACACTGAAGCTTTCTTT. Supplemented by reference TRBV19 and TRBJ1-1, the full variable domain reads DGGITQSPKYLFRKEGQNVTLSCEQNLNHDAMYWYRQDPGQGLRLIYYSQIVNDFQKGDIAEGYSVSREKKESFPLTVTSAQKNPTAFYLCASSTRPQGYGNTEAFFGQGTRLTVV.